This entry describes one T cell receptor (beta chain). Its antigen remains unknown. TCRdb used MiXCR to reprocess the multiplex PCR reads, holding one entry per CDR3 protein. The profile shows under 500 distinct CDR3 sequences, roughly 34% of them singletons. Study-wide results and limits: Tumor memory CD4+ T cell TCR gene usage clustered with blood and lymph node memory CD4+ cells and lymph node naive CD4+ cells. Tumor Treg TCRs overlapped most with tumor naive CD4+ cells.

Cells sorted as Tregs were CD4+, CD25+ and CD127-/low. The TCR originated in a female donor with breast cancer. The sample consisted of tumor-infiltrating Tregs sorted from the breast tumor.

The CDR3 here is CASSPDRVYGYTF. CDR3 nucleotides: TGTGCCAGCAGTCCCGACAGGGTCTATGGCTACACCTTC. The genes are TRBV12-3 or TRBV12-4 and TRBJ1-2, with 7 bases aligning to TRBD1. The CDR3 has 13 amino acids. Trimming at V came to 5 bases and at J to 4 bases, leaving 4 bases not matched to a gene.